The clone carrying this TCR beta chain has only one observation. Antigen specificity is unknown. The entry originates in a study of Graves' ophthalmopathy and Graves' hyperthyroidism. The wider study: Hyperthyroidism counted as stable given no ophthalmopathy within 18 months of follow-up.

RNA transcripts provided the template for amplifying TCR beta CDR3 regions. An opening RT-PCR round employed HTBI primers and preceded a second-round multiplex PCR. TCRdb redid the calling of the multiplex PCR reads with MiXCR, one entry per CDR3 protein. The data contain around 1,200,000 distinct CDR3 sequences, 35% to 40% of them singletons. The V and J ends lost 4 bases and 3 bases respectively, with 30 bases between them. The CDR3 covers 20 residues. The germline CDR1 and CDR2 sequences are SNHLY and FYNNEI. Researchers turned away patients with other autoimmune diseases, uncontrolled infections, pregnancy or lactation. Study-wide results and limits: Detection in blood was also observed for most expanded thyroid clonotypes above 0.001 frequency.

V usage is TRBV2 and J usage is TRBJ1-2, with a tentative D call TRBD1 (6 bases). The source is an adult man with Graves' hyperthyroidism. Material for sequencing was peripheral blood or thyroid tissue (not recorded which). The CDR3 region is CASSGRGGQGVKFLDYGYTF. For the CDR3, the DNA is TGTGCCAGCAGTGGCCGCGGGGGCCAAGGGGTCAAGTTTTTGGACTATGGCTACACCTTC.